This is a list of T cell receptor beta chains from one sample in a study of CD8 T cells in ankylosing spondylitis. TCRdb reanalysed the 5' RACE reads using MiXCR and keeps one entry per CDR3 protein. Altogether a few hundred thousand distinct CDR3 sequences are present, 18% being singletons, with the ten largest covering about 42%. The sequencing input was blood, either unsorted or a sorted T cell fraction (not recorded which). The receptors come from a male donor with ankylosing spondylitis. Both conserved end residues are part of each CDR3. The order of the fields is J gene, clone size, D gene, V gene, CDR3 DNA, CDR3 protein. A D gene is named only where the DNA matches it firmly. Size tells how often a clone was seen (once, few, many) or the class of an expanded clone, and some rows leave it out.

j_call: TRBJ2-1; clone_size: .; d_call: TRBD2; v_call: TRBV3-1; cdr3_nt: TGTGCCAGCAGCCATCCAATCGGACTAGCGGACACTTACAATGAGCAGTTCTTC; cdr3_aa: CASSHPIGLADTYNEQFF
j_call: TRBJ2-2; clone_size: few; d_call: TRBD2; v_call: TRBV3-1; cdr3_nt: TGTGCCAGCAGCCAAGCGGCCGGGAGGGGCTCCGGGGAGCTGTTTTTT; cdr3_aa: CASSQAAGRGSGELFF
j_call: TRBJ1-4; clone_size: .; d_call: .; v_call: TRBV5-1; cdr3_nt: TGCGCCAGCAGGGGGGCCCTCGGGGGTACTGAAAAACTGTTTTTT; cdr3_aa: CASRGALGGTEKLFF
j_call: TRBJ2-1; clone_size: .; d_call: TRBD2; v_call: TRBV11-2; cdr3_nt: TGTGCCAGCAGCTTAGGTGGTAGCGGGGAATGGGACAATGAGCAGTTCTTC; cdr3_aa: CASSLGGSGEWDNEQFF
j_call: TRBJ1-1; clone_size: .; d_call: .; v_call: TRBV7-8; cdr3_nt: TGTGCCAGCAGGGGTCCAACTAAAGACACTGAAGCTTTCTTT; cdr3_aa: CASRGPTKDTEAFF
j_call: TRBJ2-2; clone_size: few; d_call: TRBD2; v_call: TRBV15; cdr3_nt: TGTGCCACCAGCAGGGCCGGACTAGTGTTCGGGGAGCTGTTTTTT; cdr3_aa: CATSRAGLVFGELFF
j_call: TRBJ2-1; clone_size: few; d_call: .; v_call: TRBV12-3/TRBV12-4; cdr3_nt: TGTGCCATCATGGGCCGGGACGCATACAATGAGCAGTTCTTC; cdr3_aa: CAIMGRDAYNEQFF
j_call: TRBJ2-5; clone_size: .; d_call: .; v_call: TRBV5-1; cdr3_nt: TGCGCCAGCAGCTTGGAGGCTGGGGTTGAGACCCAGTACTTC; cdr3_aa: CASSLEAGVETQYF
j_call: TRBJ2-1; clone_size: .; d_call: .; v_call: TRBV5-4; cdr3_nt: TGTGCCAGCAGCGGGGGGGTAGGGACAGAACGTTCCAATGAGCAGTTCTTC; cdr3_aa: CASSGGVGTERSNEQFF
j_call: TRBJ2-3; clone_size: .; d_call: TRBD2; v_call: TRBV4-1; cdr3_nt: TGCGCCAGCAGCCAAGATTACCCGCGCCTAGCGGGAGCCTTCGCCCCCACAGATACGCAGTATTTT; cdr3_aa: CASSQDYPRLAGAFAPTDTQYF
j_call: TRBJ1-2; clone_size: few; d_call: .; v_call: TRBV2; cdr3_nt: TGTGCCAGCAGTGATCATCGGAACTTCAACTATGGCTACACCTTC; cdr3_aa: CASSDHRNFNYGYTF
j_call: TRBJ2-1; clone_size: .; d_call: .; v_call: TRBV24-1; cdr3_nt: TGTGCCACCGGACCCGGGACGGACTACAATGAGCAGTTCTTC; cdr3_aa: CATGPGTDYNEQFF
j_call: TRBJ1-6; clone_size: .; d_call: .; v_call: TRBV5-6; cdr3_nt: TGTGCCAGCAGCTTGGCAGGGGCTCGTAATTCACCCCTCCACTTT; cdr3_aa: CASSLAGARNSPLHF
j_call: TRBJ1-2; clone_size: .; d_call: .; v_call: TRBV5-1; cdr3_nt: TGCGCCAGCAGCTTGGAAGGGCAGGGCGGCTATGGCTACACCTTC; cdr3_aa: CASSLEGQGGYGYTF
j_call: TRBJ1-6; clone_size: few; d_call: .; v_call: TRBV28; cdr3_nt: TGTGCCAGCAGTTTGGGGCTTAGTTCACCCCTCCACTTT; cdr3_aa: CASSLGLSSPLHF
j_call: TRBJ1-1; clone_size: few; d_call: .; v_call: TRBV30; cdr3_nt: TGTGCCTTGGGACAGAACACTGAAGCTTTCTTT; cdr3_aa: CALGQNTEAFF
j_call: TRBJ2-1; clone_size: .; d_call: .; v_call: TRBV12-3/TRBV12-4; cdr3_nt: TGTGCCAGCAGCCGTCTACAGGACTCCTACAATGAGCAGTTCTTC; cdr3_aa: CASSRLQDSYNEQFF